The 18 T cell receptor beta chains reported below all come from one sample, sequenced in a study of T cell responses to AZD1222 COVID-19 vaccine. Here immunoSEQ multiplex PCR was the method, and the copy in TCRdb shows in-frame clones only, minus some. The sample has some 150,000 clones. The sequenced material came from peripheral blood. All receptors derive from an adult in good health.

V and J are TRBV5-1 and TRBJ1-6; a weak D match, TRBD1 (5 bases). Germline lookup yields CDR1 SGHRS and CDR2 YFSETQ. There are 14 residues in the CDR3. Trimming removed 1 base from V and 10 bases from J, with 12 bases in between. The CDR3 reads CASSLSQGRSPLHF. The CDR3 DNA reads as TGCGCCAGCAGCTTGTCTCAGGGTCGGTCACCCCTCCACTTT.

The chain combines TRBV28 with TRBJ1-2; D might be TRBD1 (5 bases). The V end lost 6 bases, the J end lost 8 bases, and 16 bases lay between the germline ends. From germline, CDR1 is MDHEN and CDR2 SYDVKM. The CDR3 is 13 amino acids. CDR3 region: CASRGRLREGYTF. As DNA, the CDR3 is TGTGCCAGCAGGGGACGACTTAGGGAGGGCTACACCTTC.

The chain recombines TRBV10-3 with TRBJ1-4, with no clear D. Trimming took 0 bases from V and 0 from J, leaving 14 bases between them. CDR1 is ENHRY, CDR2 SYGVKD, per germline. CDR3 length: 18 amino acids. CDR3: CAISESRPSVTTNEKLFF. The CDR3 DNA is TGTGCCATCAGTGAGTCGCGACCTTCAGTGACAACTAATGAAAAACTGTTTTTT.

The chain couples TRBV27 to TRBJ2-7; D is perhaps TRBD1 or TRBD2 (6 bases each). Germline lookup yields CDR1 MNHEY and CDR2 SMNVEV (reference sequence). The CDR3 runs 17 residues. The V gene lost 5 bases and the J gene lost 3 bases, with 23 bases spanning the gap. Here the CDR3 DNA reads TGTGCCAGCAGTCTAATCGGGGGACATGGAGCGTACTACGAGCAGTACTTC. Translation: CASSLIGGHGAYYEQYF.

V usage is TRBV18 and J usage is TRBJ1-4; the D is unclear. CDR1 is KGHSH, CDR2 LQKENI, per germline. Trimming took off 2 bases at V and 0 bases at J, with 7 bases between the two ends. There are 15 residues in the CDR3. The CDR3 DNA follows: TGTGCCAGCTCACCAGGACCCGCAACTAATGAAAAACTGTTTTTT. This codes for CASSPGPATNEKLFF.

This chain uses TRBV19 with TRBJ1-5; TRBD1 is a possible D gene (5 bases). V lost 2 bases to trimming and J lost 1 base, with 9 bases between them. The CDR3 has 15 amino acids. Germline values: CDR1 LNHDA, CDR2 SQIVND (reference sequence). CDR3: CASSIRQNSNQPQHF. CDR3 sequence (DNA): TGTGCCAGTAGTATACGACAGAACAGCAATCAGCCCCAGCATTTT.

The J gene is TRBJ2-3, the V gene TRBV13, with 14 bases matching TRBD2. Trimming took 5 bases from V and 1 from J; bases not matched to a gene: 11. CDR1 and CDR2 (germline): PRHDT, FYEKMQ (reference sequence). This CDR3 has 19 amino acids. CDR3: CASSLLWTSGGRGTDTQYF. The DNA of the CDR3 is TGTGCCAGCAGCCTACTCTGGACTAGCGGGGGGAGGGGCACAGATACGCAGTATTTT.

The DNA for the CDR3 is TGTGCCAGCAGCTTTTTAGCGGGCCCATACAATGAGCAGTTCTTC. This encodes CASSFLAGPYNEQFF. The V gene is TRBV11-2, the J gene TRBJ2-1, with 7 nucleotides matching TRBD2. The germline gives CDR1 SGHAT, CDR2 FQNNGV. CDR3 length equals 15 residues. After removal of 3 bases from V and 4 bases from J, the junction contained 6 bases not matched to a gene.

DNA for the CDR3: TGCAGCGTTGAAACGGTGTCTCCCCATGGCTACACCTTC. The encoded protein is CSVETVSPHGYTF. The V gene is TRBV29-1, the J gene TRBJ1-2; D remains unclear. V dropped 2 bases and J dropped 6 bases, with 13 bases sitting between them. CDR3 length equals 13 residues. The germline V gene has CDR1 SQVTM and CDR2 ANQGSEA.

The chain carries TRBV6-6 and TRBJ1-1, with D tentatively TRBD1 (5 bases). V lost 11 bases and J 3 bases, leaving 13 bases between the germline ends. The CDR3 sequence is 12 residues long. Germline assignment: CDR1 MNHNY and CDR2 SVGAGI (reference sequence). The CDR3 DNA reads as TGTGCCGGGGGGGTGTCGGACACTGAAGCTTTCTTT. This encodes CAGGVSDTEAFF.

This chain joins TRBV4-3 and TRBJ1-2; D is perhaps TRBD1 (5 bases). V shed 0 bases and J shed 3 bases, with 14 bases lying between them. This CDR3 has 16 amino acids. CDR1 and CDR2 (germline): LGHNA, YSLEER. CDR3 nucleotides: TGCGCCAGCAGCCAAGAGCTTTATCCGGGGGACTATGGCTACACCTTC. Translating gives CASSQELYPGDYGYTF.

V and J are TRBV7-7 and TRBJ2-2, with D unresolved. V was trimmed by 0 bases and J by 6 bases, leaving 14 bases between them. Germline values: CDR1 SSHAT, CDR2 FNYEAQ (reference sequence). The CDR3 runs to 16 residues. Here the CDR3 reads CASSLATLPSAGELFF. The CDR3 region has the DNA TGTGCCAGCAGCTTAGCGACCCTGCCCTCGGCCGGGGAGCTGTTTTTT.

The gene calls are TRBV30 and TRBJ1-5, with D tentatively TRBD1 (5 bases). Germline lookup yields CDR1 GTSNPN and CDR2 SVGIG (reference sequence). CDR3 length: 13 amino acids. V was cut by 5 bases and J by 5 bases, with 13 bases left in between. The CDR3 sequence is CAWGRARDQPQHF. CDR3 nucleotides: TGTGCCTGGGGCAGGGCCAGAGATCAGCCCCAGCATTTT.

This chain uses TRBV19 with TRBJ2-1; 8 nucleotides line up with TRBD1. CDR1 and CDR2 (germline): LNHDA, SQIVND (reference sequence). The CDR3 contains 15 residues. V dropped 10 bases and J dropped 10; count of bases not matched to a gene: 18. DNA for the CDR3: TGTGCCATTTCTTTGGGACAGGCCGCGGTCGGGGAGCAGTTCTTC. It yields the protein CAISLGQAAVGEQFF.

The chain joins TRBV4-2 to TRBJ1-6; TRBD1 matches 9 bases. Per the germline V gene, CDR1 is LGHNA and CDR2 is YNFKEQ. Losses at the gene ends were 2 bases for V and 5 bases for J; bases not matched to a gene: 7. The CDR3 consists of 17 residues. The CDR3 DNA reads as TGTGCCAGCAGCCAACCAACGACAGGGGGAAATAATTCACCCCTCCACTTT. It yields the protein CASSQPTTGGNNSPLHF.

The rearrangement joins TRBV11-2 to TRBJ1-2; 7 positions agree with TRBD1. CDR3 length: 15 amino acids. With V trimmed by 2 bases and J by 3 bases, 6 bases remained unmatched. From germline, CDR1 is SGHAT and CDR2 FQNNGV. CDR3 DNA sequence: TGTGCCAGCAGCTTACGACAGGGCAGGGACTATGGCTACACCTTC. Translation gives CASSLRQGRDYGYTF.

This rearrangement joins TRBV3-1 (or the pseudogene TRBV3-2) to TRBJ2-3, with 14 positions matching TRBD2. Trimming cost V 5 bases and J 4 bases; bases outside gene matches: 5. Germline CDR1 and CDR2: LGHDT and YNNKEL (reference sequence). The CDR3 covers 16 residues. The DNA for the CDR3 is TGTGCCAGCAGCGCTCCGGGACTAGCGGGGGCAGATACGCAGTATTTT. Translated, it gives CASSAPGLAGADTQYF.

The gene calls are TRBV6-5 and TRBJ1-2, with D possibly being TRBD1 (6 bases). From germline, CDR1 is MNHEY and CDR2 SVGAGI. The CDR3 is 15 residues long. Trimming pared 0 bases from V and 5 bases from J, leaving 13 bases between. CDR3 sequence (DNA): TGTGCCAGCAGTTACTCGACTGGGACACCATATGGCTACACCTTC. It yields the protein CASSYSTGTPYGYTF.